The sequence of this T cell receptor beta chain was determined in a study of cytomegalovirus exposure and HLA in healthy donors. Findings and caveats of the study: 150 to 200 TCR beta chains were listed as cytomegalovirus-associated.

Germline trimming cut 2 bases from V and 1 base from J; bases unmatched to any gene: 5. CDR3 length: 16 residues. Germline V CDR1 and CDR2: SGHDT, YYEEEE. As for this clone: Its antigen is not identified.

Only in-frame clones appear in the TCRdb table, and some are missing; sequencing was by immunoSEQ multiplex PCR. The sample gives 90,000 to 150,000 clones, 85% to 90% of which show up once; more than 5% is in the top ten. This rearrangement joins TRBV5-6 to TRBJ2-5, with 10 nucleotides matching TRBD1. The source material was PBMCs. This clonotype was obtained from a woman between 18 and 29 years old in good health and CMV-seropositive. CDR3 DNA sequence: TGTGCCAGCAGCTTCCAACGACAGGGGGCCCAAGAGACCCAGTACTTC. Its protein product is CASSFQRQGAQETQYF.